This T cell receptor beta chain was identified in a study of shared clonotypes between healthy human individuals. Study-wide points: Unshared clonotypes carried lower generation probabilities than those common to all four donors.

This CDR3 is 15 amino acids long. The germline CDR1 and CDR2 sequences are SGHAT and FQDESV (reference sequence). The ends lost 5 bases at V and 1 base at J; junction bases unmatched: 2. The study ran the assay at deep level. Authors' processing steps: Filtering differed, since immunoSEQ gave only junction sequences and no quality scores. Sequenced by immunoSEQ multiplex PCR; TCRdb stores in-frame clones only, minus some. The V and J calls and the clone size are those of that table, but D and trimming were determined from the DNA. The sample has approximately 810,000 clones; more than 85% are singletons. Naive CD8 isolation took CD45RO-negative cells positively selected for CCR7 and excluded terminally differentiated effector memory CD45RA+ cells. There were only Caucasian adults among the donors, and all lived in Nashville, Tennessee. To note about this clone: Its antigen is unidentified.

This clonotype was obtained from a man aged 25 to 40 in good health. The rearrangement uses TRBV11-1 and TRBJ2-7, with TRBD2 matching 13 bases. Sequences were obtained from naive CD8+ T cells sorted from blood. The CDR3 region has the DNA TGTGCCAGCAGCCAGGGACTAGCGGGGTCCTACGAGCAGTACTTC. Its translation: CASSQGLAGSYEQYF.